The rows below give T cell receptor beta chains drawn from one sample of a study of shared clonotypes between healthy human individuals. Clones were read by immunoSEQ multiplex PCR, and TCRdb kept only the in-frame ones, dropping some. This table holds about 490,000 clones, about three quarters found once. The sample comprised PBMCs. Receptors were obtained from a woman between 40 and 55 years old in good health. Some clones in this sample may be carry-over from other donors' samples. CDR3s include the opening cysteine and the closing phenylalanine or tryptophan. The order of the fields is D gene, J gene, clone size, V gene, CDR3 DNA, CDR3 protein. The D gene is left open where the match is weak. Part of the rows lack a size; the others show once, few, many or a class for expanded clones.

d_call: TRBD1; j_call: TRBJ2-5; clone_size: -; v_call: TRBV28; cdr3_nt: TGTGCCAGCAGCTCCGGGACAGTGGGGTCGGCGACCCAGTACTTC; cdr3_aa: CASSSGTVGSATQYF
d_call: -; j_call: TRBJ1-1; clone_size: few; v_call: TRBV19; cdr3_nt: TGTGCCAGTAGTATATCCTCGAACACTGAAGCTTTCTTT; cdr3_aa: CASSISSNTEAFF
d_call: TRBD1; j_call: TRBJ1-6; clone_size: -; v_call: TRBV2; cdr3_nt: TGTGCCAGCAGTCTATTCGGGACAGAAAATTCACCCCTCCACTTT; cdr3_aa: CASSLFGTENSPLHF
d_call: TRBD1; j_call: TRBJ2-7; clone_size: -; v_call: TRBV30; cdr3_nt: TGTGCCTGGAGTGCCCACCCCGGGACAGAATCCTACGAGCAGTACTTC; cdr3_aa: CAWSAHPGTESYEQYF
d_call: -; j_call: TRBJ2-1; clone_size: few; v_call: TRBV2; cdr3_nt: TGTGCCAGCAGTGATGGAAGAACTAGTGGCGATGAGCAGTTCTTC; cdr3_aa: CASSDGRTSGDEQFF
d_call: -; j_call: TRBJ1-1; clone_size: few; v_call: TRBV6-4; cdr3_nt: TGTGCCAGCAGTAATCAGGGTAGACTGAACACTGAAGCTTTCTTT; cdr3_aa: CASSNQGRLNTEAFF
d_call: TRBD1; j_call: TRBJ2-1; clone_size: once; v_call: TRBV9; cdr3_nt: TGTGCCAGCAGCCCCTTCGAGGGGGCACCCCGGCAGTTCTTC; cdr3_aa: CASSPFEGAPRQFF
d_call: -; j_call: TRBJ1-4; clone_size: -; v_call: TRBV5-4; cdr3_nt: TGTGCCAGCAGCTTCCTGGGGACGGAAAAACTGTTTTTT; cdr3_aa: CASSFLGTEKLFF
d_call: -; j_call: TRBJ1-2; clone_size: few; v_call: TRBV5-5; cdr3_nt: TGTGCCAGCAGCTTGCGACAGGAACCTAACTATGGCTACACCTTC; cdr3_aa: CASSLRQEPNYGYTF
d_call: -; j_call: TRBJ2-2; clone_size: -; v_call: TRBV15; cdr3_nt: TGTGCCACCAGCAGGGATACAGGGTACACCGGGGAGCTGTTTTTT; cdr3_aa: CATSRDTGYTGELFF
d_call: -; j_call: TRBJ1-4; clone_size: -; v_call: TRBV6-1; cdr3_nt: TGTGCCAGCAACCCGACAGGAAATAATGAAAAACTGTTTTTT; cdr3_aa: CASNPTGNNEKLFF
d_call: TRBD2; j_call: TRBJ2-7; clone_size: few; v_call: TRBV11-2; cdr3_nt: TGTGCCAGCAGCCTATTAAGCGGGAGCTACGACGAGCAGTACTTC; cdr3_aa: CASSLLSGSYDEQYF
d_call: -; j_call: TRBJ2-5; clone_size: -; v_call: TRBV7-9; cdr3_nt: TGTGCCAGCAGCCGTTTGGACAGTTCGGCGGAGACCCAGTACTTC; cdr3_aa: CASSRLDSSAETQYF
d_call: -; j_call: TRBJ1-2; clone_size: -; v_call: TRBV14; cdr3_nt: TGTGCCAGCAGCCAAACCTTCGGTAGTTACACCTTC; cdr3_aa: CASSQTFGSYTF
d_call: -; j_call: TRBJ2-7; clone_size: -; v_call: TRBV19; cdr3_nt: TGTGCCAGTAGTCGGAGTCGAGGGAACGAGCAGTACTTC; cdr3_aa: CASSRSRGNEQYF
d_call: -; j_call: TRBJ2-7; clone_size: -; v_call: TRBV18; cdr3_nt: TGTGCCAGCTCACCAAGGGGGGACGGATACTACGAGCAGTACTTC; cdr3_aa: CASSPRGDGYYEQYF
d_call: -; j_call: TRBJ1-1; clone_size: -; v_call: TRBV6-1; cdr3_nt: TGTGCCAGCAGTGAAACTTTGGGTTTGTCAGCTTTCTTT; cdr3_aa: CASSETLGLSAFF
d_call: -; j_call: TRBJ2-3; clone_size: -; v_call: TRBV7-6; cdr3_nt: TGTGCCAGCAGCTTAGGGGGGCACGCAGATACGCAGTATTTT; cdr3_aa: CASSLGGHADTQYF
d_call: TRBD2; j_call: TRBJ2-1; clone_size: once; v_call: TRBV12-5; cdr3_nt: TGTGCTAGTGGTCGGGACCCCCCCCTAGCGGGAGGTTCTGCTGTACTCTTC; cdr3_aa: CASGRDPPLAGGSAVLF
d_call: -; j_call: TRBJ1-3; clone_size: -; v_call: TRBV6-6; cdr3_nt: TGTGCCAGCAGTTACCCGACCGACACCATATATTTT; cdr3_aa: CASSYPTDTIYF
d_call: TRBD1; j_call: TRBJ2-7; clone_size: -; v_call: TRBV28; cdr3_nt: TGTGCCAGCAGTTCCCGACAGGGAATTACCTCCTACGAGCAGTACTTC; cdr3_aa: CASSSRQGITSYEQYF
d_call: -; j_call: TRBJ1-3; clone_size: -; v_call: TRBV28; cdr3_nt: TGTGCCAGCAGTTTATCAGTAACTGGAAACACCATATATTTT; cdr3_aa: CASSLSVTGNTIYF
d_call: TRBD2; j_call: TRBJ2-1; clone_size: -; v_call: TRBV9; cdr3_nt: TGTGCCAGCACGTTAGCGGGAGGTGGTGAGCAGTTCTTC; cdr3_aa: CASTLAGGGEQFF
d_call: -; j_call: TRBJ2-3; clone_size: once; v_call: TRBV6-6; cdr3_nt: TGTGCCAGCAGTTATGGGGGAGAGGGGACAGATACGCAGTATTTT; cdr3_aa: CASSYGGEGTDTQYF
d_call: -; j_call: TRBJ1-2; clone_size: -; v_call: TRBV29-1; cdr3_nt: TGCAGCGCCGAGGGGGGGGCCCTAGGAGGCTACACCTTC; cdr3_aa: CSAEGGALGGYTF
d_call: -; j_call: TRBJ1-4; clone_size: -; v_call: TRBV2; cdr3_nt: TGTGCCAGCAGCTCCTCCGGGCCGGAGGATGAAAAACTGTTTTTT; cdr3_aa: CASSSSGPEDEKLFF
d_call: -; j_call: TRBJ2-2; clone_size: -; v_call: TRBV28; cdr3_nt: TGTGCCAGCCATAGCGGAGCCGATAACACCGGGGAGCTGTTTTTT; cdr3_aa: CASHSGADNTGELFF
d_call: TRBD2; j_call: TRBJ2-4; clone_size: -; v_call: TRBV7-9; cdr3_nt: TGTGCCAGCAGCTTAAGTGCTCTTGCGGGAGGGTTAGCCAAAAACATTCAGTACTTC; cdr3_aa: CASSLSALAGGLAKNIQYF
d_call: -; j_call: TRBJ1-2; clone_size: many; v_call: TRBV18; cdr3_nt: TGTGCCAGCTCATATCAGGGACCTACACTGGATGGCTACACCTTC; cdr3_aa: CASSYQGPTLDGYTF
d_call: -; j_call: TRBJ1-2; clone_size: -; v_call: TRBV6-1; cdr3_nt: TGTGCCAGCAGTGTGATAGCTAACTATGGCTACACCTTC; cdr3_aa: CASSVIANYGYTF
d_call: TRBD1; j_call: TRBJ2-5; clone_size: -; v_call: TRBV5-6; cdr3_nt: TGTGCCAGCAGCTTGGTCGCAGGGGGCTTTCTAGAGACCCAGTACTTC; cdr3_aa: CASSLVAGGFLETQYF
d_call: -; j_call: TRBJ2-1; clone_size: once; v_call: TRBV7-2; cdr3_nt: TGTGCCAGCAGCCCCCGGACCGGCTCCTACAATGAGCAGTTCTTC; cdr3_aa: CASSPRTGSYNEQFF
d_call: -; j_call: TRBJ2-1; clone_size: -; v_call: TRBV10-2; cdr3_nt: TGCGCCAGCAGTTACGGGAGCTCCTACAATGAGCAGTTCTTC; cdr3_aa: CASSYGSSYNEQFF
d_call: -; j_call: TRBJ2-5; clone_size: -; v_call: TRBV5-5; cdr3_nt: TGTGCCAGCAGCTTGGTCCCTGAGACCCAGTACTTC; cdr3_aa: CASSLVPETQYF
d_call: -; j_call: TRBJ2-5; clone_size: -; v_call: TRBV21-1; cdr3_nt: TGTGCCAGCAGCAAGGCGGGACCATGGGCCCCCCAGTACTTC; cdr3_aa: CASSKAGPWAPQYF
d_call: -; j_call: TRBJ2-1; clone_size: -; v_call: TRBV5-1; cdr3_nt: TGCGCCAGCAGCTTGGACGGGGGCAATGAGCAGTTCTTC; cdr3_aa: CASSLDGGNEQFF
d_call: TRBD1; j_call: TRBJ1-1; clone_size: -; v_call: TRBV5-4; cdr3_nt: TGTGCCAGCAGCTTGGGCGGGACAGGGCGTGTGGCTTTCTTT; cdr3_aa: CASSLGGTGRVAFF
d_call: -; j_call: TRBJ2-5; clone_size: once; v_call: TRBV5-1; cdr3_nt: TGCGCCAGCAGCTTGGGTGGCGGGATAACCGAGACCCAGTACTTC; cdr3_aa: CASSLGGGITETQYF
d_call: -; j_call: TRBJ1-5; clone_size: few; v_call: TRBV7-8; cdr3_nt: TGTGCCAGCAGCTTAGGTTGGGAGAGCAATCAGCCCCAGCATTTT; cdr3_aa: CASSLGWESNQPQHF
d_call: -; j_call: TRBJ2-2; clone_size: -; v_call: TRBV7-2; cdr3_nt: TGTGCCAGCTCGTCGGGGTTGAACACCGGGGAGCTGTTTTTT; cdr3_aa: CASSSGLNTGELFF
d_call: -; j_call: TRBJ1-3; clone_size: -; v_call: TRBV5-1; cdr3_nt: TGCGCCAGCAGCTTTTCGGTCTCGGATGGAAACACCATATATTTT; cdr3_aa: CASSFSVSDGNTIYF
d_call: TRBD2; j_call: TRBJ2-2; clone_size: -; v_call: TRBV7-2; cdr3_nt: TGTGCCAGCAGTTCTTCAGCGGGACTCAACACCGGGGAGCTGTTTTTT; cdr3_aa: CASSSSAGLNTGELFF
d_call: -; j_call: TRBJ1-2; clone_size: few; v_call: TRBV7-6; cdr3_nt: TGTGCCAGCAGCTTAGGGACTAGTCGGGGCCGAGAGGGCTACACCTTC; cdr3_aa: CASSLGTSRGREGYTF
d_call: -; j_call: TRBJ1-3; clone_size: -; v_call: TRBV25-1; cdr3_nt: TGTGCCAGCAGTCGGCAGGGCACTGGAAACACCATATATTTT; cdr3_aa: CASSRQGTGNTIYF
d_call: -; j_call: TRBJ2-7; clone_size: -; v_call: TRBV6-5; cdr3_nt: TGTGCCAGCAGTAAACCGGGGGCCTACGAGCAGTACTTC; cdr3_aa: CASSKPGAYEQYF
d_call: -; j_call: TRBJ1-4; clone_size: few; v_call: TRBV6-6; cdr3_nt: TGTGCCAGCAGTTACTCGGAGGAGATGGGAAAACTGTTTTTT; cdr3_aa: CASSYSEEMGKLFF
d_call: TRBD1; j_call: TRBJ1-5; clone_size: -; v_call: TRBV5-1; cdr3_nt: TGCGCCAGCAGCCCGGACAGGGGGACTCAGCCCCAGCATTTT; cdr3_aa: CASSPDRGTQPQHF
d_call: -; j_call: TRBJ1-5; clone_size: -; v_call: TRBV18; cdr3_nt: TGTGCCAGCTCACCAGTGGGGGGAAGCAATCAGCCCCAGCATTTT; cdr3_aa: CASSPVGGSNQPQHF
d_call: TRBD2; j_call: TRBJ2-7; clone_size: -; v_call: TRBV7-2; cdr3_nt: TGTGCCAGCAGCTTGACTAGCGGGAGCTACGAGCAGTACTTC; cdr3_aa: CASSLTSGSYEQYF
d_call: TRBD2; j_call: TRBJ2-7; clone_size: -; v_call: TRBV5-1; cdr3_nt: TGCGCCAGCAGCTTGGGGGAACTAGCGGGAGGAGTTTACGAGCAGTACTTC; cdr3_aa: CASSLGELAGGVYEQYF
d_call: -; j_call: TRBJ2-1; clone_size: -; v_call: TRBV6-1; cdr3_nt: TGTGCCAGCATAAGGGAACAGAGGAATGAGCAGTTCTTC; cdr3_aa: CASIREQRNEQFF
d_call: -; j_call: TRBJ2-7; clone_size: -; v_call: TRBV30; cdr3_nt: TGTGCCTGGAGTGGGCTCTACCAGCAGTACTTC; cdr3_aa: CAWSGLYQQYF
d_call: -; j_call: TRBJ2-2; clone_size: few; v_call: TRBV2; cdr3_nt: TGTGCCAGCAGTGAAGGACAGAAGAACACCGGGGAGCTGTTTTTT; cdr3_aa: CASSEGQKNTGELFF
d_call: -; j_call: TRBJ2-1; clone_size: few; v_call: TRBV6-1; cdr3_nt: TGTGCCAGCAGTGACTGGAGTTCCTACAATGAGCAGTTCTTC; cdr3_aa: CASSDWSSYNEQFF